The 22 T cell receptor beta chains below come from one sample, sequenced in a study of CD8 T cells in ankylosing spondylitis. TCRdb re-called the 5' RACE reads with MiXCR, one entry per CDR3 protein. Among around 23,000 distinct CDR3 sequences listed, roughly 17% were seen once. The sample consisted of blood. The receptors shown here come from a male donor with ankylosing spondylitis or in good health (not recorded which).

This chain joins TRBV7-9 and TRBJ2-2; 7 bases map to TRBD1. Germline lookup yields CDR1 SEHNR and CDR2 FQNEAQ (reference sequence). CDR3 size: 15 residues. Trimming took 7 bases from V and 7 from J; bases not matched to a gene: 12. The CDR3 reads CASIESWTGLGELFF. In DNA, the CDR3 is TGTGCCAGCATCGAATCTTGGACAGGCCTCGGGGAGCTGTTTTTT.

The genes are TRBV12-3 or TRBV12-4 and TRBJ2-7, with TRBD2 matching over 9 bases. The V segment lost 6 bases and the J segment 7 bases; nucleotides outside the gene matches: 13. The CDR3 is made up of 15 amino acids. The CDR3 sequence: CASSRTSVGLGEQYF. In DNA form, the CDR3 reads TGTGCCAGCAGCCGGACTAGCGTAGGCCTTGGGGAGCAGTACTTC.

A few counts support this clonotype. The chain has TRBV7-2 and TRBJ2-1; D perhaps matches TRBD1 (6 bases). The CDR3 is 15 amino acids. V gave up 3 bases and J gave up 7 bases, with 16 bases separating them. From germline, CDR1 is SGHTA and CDR2 FQGNSA. The CDR3 DNA follows: TGTGCCAGCAGCTTTGGGACATATCAGGAGAATGAGCAGTTCTTC. Amino acids: CASSFGTYQENEQFF.

This clonotype has more than one count but fewer than ten. The V and J genes are TRBV12-3 or TRBV12-4 and TRBJ1-5, with D uncertain. The CDR3 sequence is 14 residues long. V lost 1 base and J 0 bases, leaving 4 bases between the germline ends. Here the CDR3 reads CASSLEGSNQPQHF. DNA for the CDR3: TGTGCCAGCAGTTTAGAGGGTAGCAATCAGCCCCAGCATTTT.

This clonotype has only a few counts. This chain connects TRBV2 to TRBJ2-1; the D gene could be TRBD1 or TRBD2 (5 bases each). Germline-derived CDR1 and CDR2 are SNHLY and FYNNEI. V lost 6 bases to trimming and J lost 0 bases, with 15 bases between them. This CDR3 spans 16 amino acids. CDR3 sequence (DNA): TGTGCCAGCAGGGGGACCGAGTTGGGCTCCTACAATGAGCAGTTCTTC. It specifies CASRGTELGSYNEQFF.

This clonotype was recorded a few times. The V gene is TRBV7-2, the J gene TRBJ2-3; 11 nucleotides match TRBD2. Germline trimming cut 2 bases from V and 10 bases from J; bases unmatched to any gene: 8. The CDR3 totals 15 residues. Germline values: CDR1 SGHTA, CDR2 FQGNSA. The CDR3 DNA is TGTGCCAGCAGCTTAACCGGGACTAGCGGCGGGGCGCAGTATTTT. Protein: CASSLTGTSGGAQYF.

The chain links TRBV20-1 to TRBJ2-1; tentative D call: TRBD2 (5 bases). The CDR3 spans 14 residues. Germline CDR1 DFQATT, CDR2 SNEGSKA (reference sequence). V lost 4 bases to trimming and J lost 10 bases, with 20 bases between them. The DNA for the CDR3 is TGCAGTGCTACCTATTGGGAGAGCCCCCAGGAGCAGTTCTTC. Amino acids: CSATYWESPQEQFF.

The chain couples TRBV5-4 to TRBJ2-7; TRBD1 aligns across 8 bases. The germline V gene encodes CDR1 SGHNT and CDR2 YYREEE (reference sequence). The CDR3 runs to 14 residues. V shed 1 base, J shed 4 bases, and the junction held 4 bases outside the gene matches. The CDR3 is CASSLQGTGYEQYV. The CDR3, as DNA: TGTGCCAGCAGCTTGCAGGGGACAGGTTACGAGCAGTACGTC.

This clonotype came up many times. The rearrangement links TRBV7-2 to TRBJ2-7; D possibly corresponds to TRBD2 (5 bases). Germline CDR1 reads SGHTA; CDR2 reads FQGNSA. V lost 3 bases and J 3 bases, leaving 12 bases between the germline ends. This CDR3 comprises 14 residues. CDR3 in amino acids: CASSLDFSDYEQYF. The CDR3 DNA follows: TGTGCCAGCAGCTTGGACTTTAGCGACTACGAGCAGTACTTC.

By proportion, this clonotype is medium-sized. The CDR3 spells CASSQGTGSGNTIYF. Here the CDR3 DNA reads TGCGCCAGCAGCCAAGGGACGGGATCTGGAAACACCATATATTTT. The rearrangement links TRBV4-3 to TRBJ1-3; D is ambiguous. The CDR3 is 15 residues long. The V end lost 1 base, the J end lost 1 base, and 8 bases lay between the germline ends. Germline V lookup: CDR1 LGHNA, CDR2 YSLEER.

This clonotype was picked up many times. V is TRBV6-2 or TRBV6-3 and J is TRBJ2-7; D gene unclear. Germline lookup yields CDR1 MNHEY and CDR2 SVGEGT. V lost 6 bases and J 2 bases, leaving 17 bases between the germline ends. This CDR3 is built from 15 residues. The CDR3 nucleotides read TGTGCCAGCAGGGCTCGTGGGTTTCCCACCTACGAGCAGTACGTC. It codes for CASRARGFPTYEQYV.

This clonotype has more than one count but fewer than ten. The chain combines TRBV20-1 with TRBJ1-5; D is unclear. The germline gives CDR1 DFQATT, CDR2 SNEGSKA (reference sequence). The CDR3 consists of 14 residues. Between the trimmed V and J ends, which lost 3 bases and 2 bases, there was a span of 11 bases. The CDR3 nucleotides are TGCAGTGCTAGTCGAGGTCTGGGCAATCAGCCCCAGCATTTT. This sequence encodes CSASRGLGNQPQHF.

The J gene is TRBJ2-2, the V gene TRBV11-3; D unresolved. The ends were cut back, 1 base at V and 5 bases at J, with 8 bases in the middle. Germline CDR1 is SGHNT and CDR2 is YENEEA. CDR3 length: 14 residues. The CDR3 DNA is TGTGCCAGCAGCTTAGGACGGATGACCGGGGAGCTGTTTTTT. It translates to CASSLGRMTGELFF.

This clonotype was found a few times. This chain uses TRBV5-1 with TRBJ2-4, with D possibly TRBD1 on 5 matching bases. The CDR3 is 14 amino acids. Deletions cut 0 bases from V and 1 base from J, with 5 bases between. The germline V gene encodes CDR1 SGHRS and CDR2 YFSETQ. CDR3 nucleotides: TGCGCCAGCAGCTTGGCAGGGGCCAAAAACATTCAGTACTTC. Translating it yields CASSLAGAKNIQYF.

The J gene is TRBJ2-1, the V gene TRBV7-2; TRBD2 agrees at 12 bases. Germline CDR1 and CDR2: SGHTA and FQGNSA. Trimming at V came to 4 bases and at J to 8 bases, leaving 9 bases not matched to a gene. The CDR3 is 16 amino acids. CDR3 region: CASSSQPASGGDEQFF. CDR3 DNA: TGTGCCAGCAGCTCCCAACCTGCTAGCGGGGGGGATGAGCAGTTCTTC.

This clonotype came up a few times. The rearrangement uses TRBV6-5 and TRBJ2-1; TRBD2 aligns across 7 bases. This CDR3 region has 14 residues. The germline CDR1 and CDR2 sequences are MNHEY and SVGAGI. V was clipped by 4 bases and J by 2 bases; unmatched bases: 2. CDR3 sequence reads: CASSWTRAYNEQFF. CDR3 coding DNA: TGTGCCAGCAGTTGGACTAGAGCCTACAATGAGCAGTTCTTC.

This clonotype occurred many times. The rearrangement joins TRBV7-9 to TRBJ2-7; 10 bases line up with TRBD1. The CDR3 is made up of 16 amino acids. The J segment lost 2 bases and the V segment lost 1 base, leaving 5 bases of the junction unmatched. CDR1 is SEHNR and CDR2 is FQNEAQ in the germline V gene (reference sequence). Here the CDR3 DNA reads TGTGCCAGCAGCTTAGGGCCCGGGACAGGGGCCTACGAGCAGTACGTC. This translates into CASSLGPGTGAYEQYV.

This clonotype was recorded many times. The gene calls are TRBV25-1 and TRBJ2-2, with TRBD2 matching over 7 bases. V shed 3 bases and J 1 base; nucleotides not matched to a gene: 5. From germline, CDR1 is MGHDK and CDR2 SYGVNS. The CDR3 consists of 16 residues. CDR3 nucleotides: TGTGCCAGCAGTGACCCGGGACTAAAGAACACCGGGGAGCTGTTTTTT. This codes for CASSDPGLKNTGELFF.

This clonotype occurred many times. This rearrangement joins TRBV15 to TRBJ2-3; D is uncertain. V lost 0 bases and J lost 6, with 7 bases in between. The germline V gene has CDR1 LNHNV and CDR2 YYDKDF (reference sequence). This CDR3 region has 13 residues. The CDR3 loop is CATSRDRRDTQYF. The CDR3 DNA reads as TGTGCCACCAGCAGAGATCGGCGGGATACGCAGTATTTT.

This clonotype has only a few counts. The V gene is TRBV12-3 or TRBV12-4, the J gene TRBJ1-3; 10 bases agree with TRBD1. Trimming removed 5 bases from V and 5 bases from J; junction bases left unmatched: 6. The CDR3 has 15 residues. The CDR3 sequence: CASSEGQGIRNTIYF. The CDR3 DNA is TGTGCCAGCAGTGAGGGACAGGGGATTCGAAACACCATATATTTT.

This clonotype showed up many times. The chain recombines TRBV6-2 or TRBV6-3 with TRBJ2-2; TRBD2 matches 8 bases. This CDR3 has 17 residues. CDR1 MNHEY and CDR2 SVGEGT come from the germline V gene. Trimming took 2 bases from V and 5 from J; bases not matched to a gene: 10. This CDR3 reads CASSYGTGGPGTGELFF. In DNA, the CDR3 is TGTGCCAGCAGTTACGGGACGGGAGGGCCAGGTACCGGGGAGCTGTTTTTT.

This clonotype showed up many times. The V gene is TRBV12-3 or TRBV12-4, the J gene TRBJ2-5; D perhaps matches TRBD2 (6 bases). CDR3 length: 14 amino acids. V was clipped by 7 bases and J by 5 bases, with 17 bases between them. The CDR3 sequence is CASTQGGVKETQYF. CDR3 DNA sequence: TGTGCCAGCACCCAGGGCGGGGTGAAGGAGACCCAGTACTTC.